The T cell receptor (beta chain) described here comes from a study of T cell repertoires in cytomegalovirus infection. Study summary: Evidence of both CMV infection and a matching HLA type came from public TCR beta signatures. Study-wide findings and caveats: Accumulated public TCR beta family frequency recognized individuals carrying CMV together with the relevant HLA. Dominating the ex vivo response were TCR beta clonotypes that were CMV-specific and HLA-C-restricted.

In TCRdb, the reads were re-called with MiXCR into one record per CDR3 protein. The table includes 200,000 to 250,000 distinct CDR3 sequences, about 20% detected once. About this clonotype: The target antigen is unknown.

The CDR3 spans 12 residues. Germline assignment: CDR1 KGHSH and CDR2 LQKENI. V gave up 0 bases and J gave up 9 bases, with 6 bases separating them. J is TRBJ2-1 and V is TRBV18; D unclear. The clonotype originates from a human donor in good health (CMV status not recorded). Some clones in this sample may be carry-over from other donors' samples. The sequenced sample consisted of CD8+ T cells from PBMCs. The CDR3 sequence is CASSPPSSEQFF. The CDR3 region has the DNA TGTGCCAGCTCACCACCGTCGAGTGAGCAGTTCTTC. Supplemented by reference TRBV18 and TRBJ2-1, the full variable domain reads NAGVMQNPRHLVRRRGQEARLRCSPMKGHSHVYWYRQLPEEGLKFMVYLQKENIIDESGMPKERFSAEFPKEGPSILRIQQVVRGDSAAYFCASSPPSSEQFFGPGTRLTVL.